This TCR beta chain was sequenced in a study of T cell clusters in autoimmune cytopenias. Broader study findings: TRB repertoire shifts in secondary cytopenia and chronic lymphocytic leukemia mostly reflected lymphoma, not autoimmunity. Physiological T cell clusters of healthy donors were apparently absent in primary autoimmune cytopenia patients.

TRB was amplified from roughly 250 ng of peripheral blood genomic DNA per sample. One tube held mixed TRB-A and TRB-B primer pools for touch-down PCR. No DNA is given; TCRdb re-called the multiplex PCR reads and lists each CDR3 protein once. The sample shows about 4,000 distinct CDR3 sequences, and 16% sits with its ten largest clones. This clonotype shows up as medium-sized by frequency. Its antigen is currently unknown. CDR1 SQVTM and CDR2 ANQGSEA come from the germline V gene. The CDR3 spans 13 residues. The receptor was derived from a human donor with an autoimmune cytopenia or autoimmune hepatitis (not recorded which). The V gene is TRBV29-1, the J gene TRBJ2-2; TCRdb gives TRBD1 as the D gene, but with no DNA this cannot be confirmed. The source material was peripheral blood. The CDR3 loop is CSVRRQGRGELFF.